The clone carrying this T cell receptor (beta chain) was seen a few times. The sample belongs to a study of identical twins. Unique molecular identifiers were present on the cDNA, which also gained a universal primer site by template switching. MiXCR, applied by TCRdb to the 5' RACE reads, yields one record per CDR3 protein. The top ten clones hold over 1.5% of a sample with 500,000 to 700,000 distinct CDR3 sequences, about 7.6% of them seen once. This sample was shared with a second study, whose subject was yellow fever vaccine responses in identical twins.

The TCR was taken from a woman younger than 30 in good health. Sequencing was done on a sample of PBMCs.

The CDR3 coding sequence is TGTGCCAGCAGTTACTCCGGGACAGGTGAAAAACTGTTTTTT. It specifies CASSYSGTGEKLFF. The V and J genes are TRBV6-5 and TRBJ1-4; 8 bases fit TRBD1. CDR3 length equals 14 residues. The V and J ends lost 0 bases and 7 bases, in that order; junction bases with no gene match: 1. From germline, CDR1 is MNHEY and CDR2 SVGAGI.